Following are 22 T cell receptor beta chains from one sample sequenced in a study of tumor and adjacent non-tumor tissue in lung cancer. The template was RNA from unsorted bulk tissue. A modified ARM-PCR protocol with three rounds of nested PCR amplified TCRbeta. TCRdb re-called the multiplex PCR reads through MiXCR, storing one row per CDR3 protein. The sample has about 80,000 distinct CDR3 sequences; over 55% are singletons. Sequenced sample: lung tumor tissue. These receptor sequences come from a woman aged 40 to 55 with non-small cell lung cancer.

About this clonotype: The conserved phenylalanine or tryptophan normally closing the CDR3 is absent here, so this likely arose from a read error. The chain recombines TRBV28 with TRBJ2-1, with a tentative D call TRBD1 (5 bases). The CDR3 spans 11 residues. CDR1 is MDHEN and CDR2 is SYDVKM in the germline V gene. The CDR3 region is CTSTREHEQFS. The CDR3 DNA follows: TGTACCAGCACCAGGGAACATGAGCAGTTCTCC.

About this clonotype itself: A much larger clone differs from this one at a single base, so this may be a read error. The V call is TRBV7-9, the J call TRBJ2-1, with D unclear. The V and J ends lost 2 bases and 5 bases respectively, with 10 bases between them. Germline V gene data show CDR1 as SEHNR and CDR2 as FQNEAQ (reference sequence). The CDR3 runs to 14 residues. The CDR3 coding sequence is TGTGCCAGCAGCTTAAATGAGTTCAACAATGAGCAGTTCTTC. Translation gives CASSLNEFNNEQFF. The full variable domain, its missing parts supplied by reference TRBV7-9 and TRBJ2-1, is DTGVSQNPRHKITKRGQNVTFRCDPISEHNRLYWYRQTLGQGPEFLTYFQNEAQLEKSRLLSDRFSAERPKGSFSTLEIQRTEQGDSAMYLCASSLNEFNNEQFFGPGTRLTVL.

This clonotype has at least ten counts. CDR3 protein: CASSFSGATKNGYTF. The DNA for the CDR3 is TGTGCCAGCAGTTTCTCGGGGGCGACTAAAAATGGCTACACCTTC. The rearrangement uses TRBV12-3 or TRBV12-4 and TRBJ1-2; D may be TRBD1 (6 bases). Trimming left V 3 bases short and J 6 bases short, with 17 bases between. The length of the CDR3 is 15 residues.

As regards this clonotype: Being one base from a much bigger clone, this may be a read error. This chain uses TRBV5-1 with TRBJ2-5; weak D call: TRBD1 (5 bases). Germline assignment: CDR1 SGHRS and CDR2 YFSETQ. The CDR3 runs to 13 residues. V lost 4 bases to trimming and J lost 7 bases, with 14 bases between them. The DNA of the CDR3 is TGCGCCAGCAGCGCCGACCCAAGGGGGACCCAGTACTTC. This translates into CASSADPRGTQYF.

As regards this clonotype: An end of the junction differs from the germline gene, which may be a read error. This chain uses TRBV12-3 or TRBV12-4 with TRBJ2-5, with a weak D call TRBD2 (5 bases). CDR3 length equals 14 residues. The CDR3 spells CVSGLDGVQETQYF. Here the CDR3 DNA reads TGTGTCAGCGGTTTAGATGGAGTTCAAGAGACCCAGTACTTC.

This clonotype was counted between two and nine times. CDR3 residues: CASSFPASGRYIGAYNEQFF. In DNA form, the CDR3 reads TGTGCCAGCAGTTTTCCGGCTAGCGGGAGGTATATAGGGGCTTACAATGAGCAGTTCTTC. The chain has TRBV28 and TRBJ2-1, with TRBD2 matching over 11 bases. Germline V gene sequence: CDR1 MDHEN, CDR2 SYDVKM. The CDR3 sequence is 20 residues long. V was clipped by 3 bases and J by 4 bases; unmatched bases: 17.

About this clonotype itself: One end of the junction varies from germline; a read error may be responsible. The chain couples TRBV12-3 or TRBV12-4 to TRBJ2-2; TRBD2 might be the D (6 bases). This CDR3 is 14 amino acids long. The CDR3, as DNA: TGTGCCAGCAGATGGGAGGCGAACACCGGGGGGCTGTTTTTT. Protein sequence: CASRWEANTGGLFF.

The chain recombines TRBV6-6 with TRBJ2-7; D is tentatively TRBD1 or TRBD2 (5 bases each). The CDR3 is 16 residues long. Trimming took off 2 bases at V and 5 bases at J, with 19 bases between the two ends. From germline, CDR1 is MNHNY and CDR2 SVGAGI (reference sequence). The CDR3 here is CASSYPGRLLEDEQYF. The DNA for the CDR3 is TGTGCCAGCAGTTACCCGGGACGGCTCCTGGAGGACGAGCAGTACTTC.

A note on this clonotype: One junction end does not reproduce the germline sequence, and a read error may be involved. The V and J genes are TRBV6-2 or TRBV6-3 and TRBJ2-5; TRBD2 aligns across 10 bases. CDR3 size: 16 residues. Per germline, CDR1 MNHEY and CDR2 SVGEGT. DNA of the CDR3: TGTGCCAACAGTCCCGGGGGTAGCGGGAGGCAAGAGACCCACTACTTC. Amino acids: CANSPGGSGRQETHYF.

This clonotype was seen more than once but under ten times. A much larger clone differs from this one at a single base, so this may be a read error. The genes are TRBV20-1 and TRBJ1-1, with D unresolved. There are 14 residues in the CDR3. V was pared by 5 bases and J by 4 bases, with 17 bases between. Germline-derived CDR1 and CDR2 are DFQATT and SNEGSKA (reference sequence). The CDR3 sequence: CSAPPLGGGTEAFF. DNA for the CDR3: TGCAGTGCTCCTCCCCTCGGAGGAGGCACTGAAGCTTTCTTT.

This clonotype has only a few counts. Because it lacks the conserved phenylalanine or tryptophan at the end, this CDR3 is likely a read error. The rearrangement uses TRBV11-2 and TRBJ2-1, with 11 bases identical to TRBD2. Germline values: CDR1 SGHAT, CDR2 FQNNGV. Trimming cost V 4 bases and J 13 bases; bases outside gene matches: 21. This CDR3 is 18 amino acids long. CDR3 sequence: CASSSRIVTSGGLREQFL. CDR3 in DNA: TGTGCCAGCAGCTCGCGCATCGTAACTAGCGGGGGATTAAGGGAACAGTTCCTC.

The count of this clonotype is one. The rearrangement uses TRBV20-1 and TRBJ2-3; unclear D gene. The CDR3 is made up of 11 amino acids. The germline V gene encodes CDR1 DFQATT and CDR2 SNEGSKA (reference sequence). The CDR3 bases are TGCGATGCTAGGCCCACAGATACGCAGTATTTT. This codes for CDARPTDTQYF.

Note on this clonotype: A read error is likely, as this CDR3 ends without the conserved phenylalanine or tryptophan. The DNA is left out, because the CDR3 cannot be placed on it with certainty; the CDR3 is given as TCRdb lists it. The rearrangement uses TRBV12-3 or TRBV12-4 and TRBJ2-2. The CDR3 comprises 12 residues, both ends counted. CDR3: CASSSSTGELLL.

This clonotype was detected only once. This CDR3 fails to terminate in the conserved phenylalanine or tryptophan, so it likely reflects a read error. The chain couples TRBV11-2 to TRBJ2-2; D not resolved. There are 16 residues in the CDR3. Germline V gene sequence: CDR1 SGHAT, CDR2 FQNNGV. CDR3 sequence (DNA): TGTGCCAGTAGCTTAGCTCTCAGGTCGAACACTGGGGAGCTGTTTTCT. Translating it yields CASSLALRSNTGELFS.

As regards this clonotype: Given a much more abundant clone one base away, this may be a read error. No conserved phenylalanine or tryptophan is present at the end of the CDR3, so a read error is the likely explanation. CDR3 bases: TGTGCCAGCAGTAATTATTACGAGCAGTACTCC. As protein: CASSNYYEQYS. J is TRBJ2-7 and V is TRBV28; D unresolved. The CDR3 has 11 residues. Germline V CDR1 and CDR2: MDHEN, SYDVKM. The V gene lost 5 bases and the J gene lost 4 bases, with 6 bases spanning the gap.

V gene TRBV7-9 combines with J gene TRBJ2-7; TRBD1 might be the D (6 bases). The CDR3 has 14 amino acids. The germline V gene has CDR1 SEHNR and CDR2 FQNEAQ (reference sequence). The V and J ends lost 5 bases and 1 base respectively, with 12 bases between them. The CDR3 here is CASSPRGESYEQYF. The DNA of the CDR3 is TGTGCCAGCAGCCCCAGGGGTGAGTCCTACGAGCAGTACTTC.

This clonotype has only a few counts. Being one base from a much bigger clone, this may be a read error. This sequence joins TRBV6-6 and TRBJ2-5; D is possibly TRBD1 (5 bases). Germline CDR1 and CDR2: MNHNY and SVGAGI (reference sequence). The CDR3 totals 12 residues. Here the CDR3 reads CDSSDSQGPQYF. DNA for the CDR3: TGTGACAGCAGTGACAGCCAGGGCCCCCAGTACTTC.

In the case of this clonotype: A read error may produce the germline difference seen at one junction end. The chain links TRBV11-2 to TRBJ1-5; D gene uncertain. CDR1 and CDR2 (germline): SGHAT, FQNNGV. The CDR3 length is 13 residues. CDR3 loop: CDSSLIRGWPQHF. The CDR3 DNA sequence: TGTGACAGCAGCTTAATACGAGGGTGGCCCCAGCATTTT. Looking up the rest from reference TRBV11-2 and TRBJ1-5 gives the full variable domain: EAGVAQSPRYKIIEKRQSVAFWCNPISGHATLYWYQQILGQGPKLLIQFQNNGVVDDSQLPKDRFSAERLKGVDSTLKIQPAKLEDSAVYLCDSSLIRGWPQHFGDGTRLSIL.

In this sample, this clonotype turned up once. The junction departs from the called germline gene at one end, perhaps through a read error. This chain links TRBV4-1 with TRBJ2-3, with D perhaps TRBD1 (6 bases). Per germline, CDR1 MGHRA and CDR2 YSYEKL. This CDR3 has 14 residues. This CDR3 is CASSQEPGADAQYF. The CDR3 DNA reads TGCGCCAGCAGCCAAGAACCAGGGGCAGATGCGCAGTATTTT.

With respect to this clonotype: The junction shows a germline mismatch at one end, possibly a read error. The chain uses TRBV6-5 and TRBJ2-1, with D possibly being TRBD2 (6 bases). CDR3 length equals 15 residues. Germline CDR1 MNHEY, CDR2 SVGAGI. The CDR3 loop is CASSRDWSSYDEQSF. In DNA, the CDR3 is TGTGCCAGCAGTCGGGACTGGAGCTCCTACGATGAGCAGTCCTTC.

This clonotype was seen a handful of times. The junction departs from the called germline gene at one end, perhaps through a read error. CDR3 loop: CASSIDGNQFF. The CDR3 DNA reads as TGTGCCAGCAGCATAGACGGAAACCAGTTCTTC. The chain combines TRBV11-3 with TRBJ2-1, with unresolved D. The CDR3 length is 11 residues. Germline V lookup: CDR1 SGHNT, CDR2 YENEEA. Together with reference TRBV11-3 and TRBJ2-1, the CDR3 gives the full variable domain: EAGVVQSPRYKIIEKKQPVAFWCNPISGHNTLYWYLQNLGQGPELLIRYENEEAVDDSQLPKDRFSAERLKGVDSTLKIQPAELGDSAVYLCASSIDGNQFFGPGTRLTVL.

Turning to this clonotype: One junction end disagrees with the germline gene, perhaps due to a read error. The chain links TRBV11-2 to TRBJ2-7; D is ambiguous. This CDR3 region has 15 residues. Germline V gene data show CDR1 as SGHAT and CDR2 as FQNNGV. CDR3 in amino acids: CASSASRNSYYEEYF. The CDR3 DNA follows: TGTGCAAGCAGCGCGTCTCGGAACTCTTATTACGAGGAGTACTTC. Full variable domain (missing parts from reference TRBV11-2 and TRBJ2-7): EAGVAQSPRYKIIEKRQSVAFWCNPISGHATLYWYQQILGQGPKLLIQFQNNGVVDDSQLPKDRFSAERLKGVDSTLKIQPAKLEDSAVYLCASSASRNSYYEEYFGPGTRLTVT.